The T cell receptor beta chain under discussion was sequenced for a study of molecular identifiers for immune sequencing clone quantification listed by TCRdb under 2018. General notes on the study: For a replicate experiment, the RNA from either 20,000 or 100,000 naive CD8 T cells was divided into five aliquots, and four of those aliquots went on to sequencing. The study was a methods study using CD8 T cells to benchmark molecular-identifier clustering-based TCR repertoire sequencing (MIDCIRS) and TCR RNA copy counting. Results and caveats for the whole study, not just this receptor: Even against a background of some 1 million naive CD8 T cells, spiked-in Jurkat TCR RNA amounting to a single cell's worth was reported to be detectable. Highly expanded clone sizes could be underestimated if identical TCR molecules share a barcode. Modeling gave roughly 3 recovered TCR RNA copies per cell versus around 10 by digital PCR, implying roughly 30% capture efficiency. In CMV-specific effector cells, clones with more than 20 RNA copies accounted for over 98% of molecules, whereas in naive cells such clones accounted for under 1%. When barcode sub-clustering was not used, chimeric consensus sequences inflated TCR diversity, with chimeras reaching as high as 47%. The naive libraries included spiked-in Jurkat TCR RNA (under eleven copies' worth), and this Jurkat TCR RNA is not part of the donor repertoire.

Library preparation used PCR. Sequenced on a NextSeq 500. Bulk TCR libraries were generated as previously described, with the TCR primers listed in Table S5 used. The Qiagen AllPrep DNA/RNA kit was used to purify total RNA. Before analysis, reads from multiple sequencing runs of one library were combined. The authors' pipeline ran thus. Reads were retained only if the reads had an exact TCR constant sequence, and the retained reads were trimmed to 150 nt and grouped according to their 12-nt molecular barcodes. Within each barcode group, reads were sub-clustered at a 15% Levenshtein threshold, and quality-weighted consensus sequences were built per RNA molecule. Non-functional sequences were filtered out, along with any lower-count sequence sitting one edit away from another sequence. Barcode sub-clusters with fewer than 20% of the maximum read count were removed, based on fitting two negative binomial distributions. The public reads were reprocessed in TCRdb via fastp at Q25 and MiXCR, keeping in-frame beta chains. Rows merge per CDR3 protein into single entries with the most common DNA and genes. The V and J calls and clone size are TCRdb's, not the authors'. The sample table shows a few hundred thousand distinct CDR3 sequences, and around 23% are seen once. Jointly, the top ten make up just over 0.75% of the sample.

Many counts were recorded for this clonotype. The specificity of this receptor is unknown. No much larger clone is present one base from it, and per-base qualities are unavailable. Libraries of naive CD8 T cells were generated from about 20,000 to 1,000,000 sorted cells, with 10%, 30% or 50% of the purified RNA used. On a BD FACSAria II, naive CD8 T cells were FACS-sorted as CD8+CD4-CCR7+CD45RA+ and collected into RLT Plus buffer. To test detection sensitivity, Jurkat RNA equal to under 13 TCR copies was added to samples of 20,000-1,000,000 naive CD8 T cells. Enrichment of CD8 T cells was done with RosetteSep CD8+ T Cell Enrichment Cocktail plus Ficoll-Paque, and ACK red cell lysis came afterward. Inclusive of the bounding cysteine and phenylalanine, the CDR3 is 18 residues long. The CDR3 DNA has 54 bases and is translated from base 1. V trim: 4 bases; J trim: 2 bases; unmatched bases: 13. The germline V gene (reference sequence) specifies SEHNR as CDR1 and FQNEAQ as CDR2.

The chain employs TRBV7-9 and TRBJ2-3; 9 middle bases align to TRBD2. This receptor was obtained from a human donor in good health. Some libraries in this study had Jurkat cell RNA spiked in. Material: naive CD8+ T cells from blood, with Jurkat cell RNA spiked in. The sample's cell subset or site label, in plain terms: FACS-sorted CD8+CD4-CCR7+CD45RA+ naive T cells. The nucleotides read TGTGCCAGCAGCTCCCCGGGCCCAGCGGGAGGCCCCACAGATACGCAGTATTTT. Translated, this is CASSSPGPAGGPTDTQYF.